A selection of T cell receptor beta chains follows, all from one sample in a study of shared clonotypes between healthy human individuals. Sequenced by immunoSEQ multiplex PCR; TCRdb stores in-frame clones only, minus some. This table has approximately 2.5 million clones, over 85% appearing once. Sequenced sample: naive CD4+ T cells from PBMCs. The receptor set was obtained from a man younger than 35 in good health. Some clones in this sample may be carry-over from other donors' samples. CDR3s include the opening cysteine and the closing phenylalanine or tryptophan. A D gene is named only where the DNA matches it firmly. Clone size is not always given. Where it is, it says once, few, many or a class for expanded clones.

D: NA
size: NA
J: TRBJ1-1
V: TRBV9
CDR3: CASTDSQTNTEAFF
DNA: TGTGCCAGCACCGATTCACAGACGAACACTGAAGCTTTCTTT

D: NA
size: NA
J: TRBJ2-7
V: TRBV29-1
CDR3: CSVASSSYEQYF
DNA: TGCAGCGTTGCCAGTAGCTCCTACGAGCAGTACTTC

D: NA
size: NA
J: TRBJ1-2
V: TRBV11-2
CDR3: CASSSARDWGHGYGYTF
DNA: TGTGCCAGCAGCTCGGCCCGCGACTGGGGCCATGGCTATGGCTACACCTTC

D: NA
size: NA
J: TRBJ2-1
V: TRBV11-3
CDR3: CASSPQGSEQFF
DNA: TGTGCCAGCAGCCCCCAGGGTAGTGAGCAGTTCTTC

D: NA
size: NA
J: TRBJ2-1
V: TRBV7-9
CDR3: CASSLVGGSYQTYNEQFF
DNA: TGTGCCAGCAGCTTAGTCGGCGGGTCCTACCAAACCTACAATGAGCAGTTCTTC

D: NA
size: NA
J: TRBJ2-1
V: TRBV25-1
CDR3: CASSESAASNPHYNEQFF
DNA: TGTGCCAGCAGTGAATCCGCTGCGTCCAACCCCCATTACAATGAGCAGTTCTTC

D: NA
size: NA
J: TRBJ1-3
V: TRBV2
CDR3: CASSEPGRAGNTIYF
DNA: TGTGCCAGCAGTGAACCGGGCCGAGCTGGAAACACCATATATTTT

D: NA
size: NA
J: TRBJ2-1
V: TRBV7-3
CDR3: CASSLIPGAIDEQFF
DNA: TGTGCCAGCAGCTTAATCCCGGGAGCTATCGATGAGCAGTTCTTC

D: NA
size: NA
J: TRBJ2-7
V: TRBV28
CDR3: CASTIQGPLSYEQYF
DNA: TGTGCCAGCACTATACAGGGACCCCTCTCCTACGAGCAGTACTTC

D: NA
size: NA
J: TRBJ1-1
V: TRBV5-1
CDR3: CASSLARSRAGEAFF
DNA: TGCGCCAGCAGCTTGGCCAGGAGCAGGGCGGGTGAAGCTTTCTTT

D: TRBD1
size: NA
J: TRBJ2-1
V: TRBV15
CDR3: CATSRPDRGGVSEQFF
DNA: TGTGCCACCAGCAGACCGGACAGGGGTGGGGTTAGTGAGCAGTTCTTC

D: NA
size: once
J: TRBJ1-2
V: TRBV28
CDR3: CASSLRGNYGYTF
DNA: TGTGCCAGCAGTTTAAGGGGAAACTATGGCTACACCTTC

D: TRBD1
size: once
J: TRBJ2-7
V: TRBV5-6
CDR3: CASSSGLTGTGYYEQYF
DNA: TGTGCCAGCAGCTCAGGGCTTACCGGGACAGGGTACTACGAGCAGTACTTC

D: NA
size: NA
J: TRBJ2-1
V: TRBV5-1
CDR3: CASSFFSAEQFF
DNA: TGCGCCAGCAGCTTTTTTTCTGCTGAGCAGTTCTTC

D: NA
size: NA
J: TRBJ1-6
V: TRBV6-1
CDR3: CASSAGQPENSPLHF
DNA: TGTGCCAGCAGTGCCGGACAGCCAGAGAATTCACCCCTCCACTTT

D: NA
size: NA
J: TRBJ1-1
V: TRBV2
CDR3: CATIAGVNTEAFF
DNA: TGTGCCACCATTGCCGGGGTGAACACTGAAGCTTTCTTT

D: NA
size: NA
J: TRBJ2-1
V: TRBV7-8
CDR3: CASRRKTDSNAYNEQFF
DNA: TGTGCCAGCAGGAGGAAGACGGACAGCAATGCCTACAATGAGCAGTTCTTC

D: NA
size: once
J: TRBJ1-1
V: TRBV9
CDR3: CASSVGGHGGEAFF
DNA: TGTGCCAGCAGCGTAGGGGGGCACGGGGGTGAAGCTTTCTTT